The clone carrying this TCR beta chain was counted between two and nine times. CDR3 length: 13 residues. The V gene's germline CDR1 is SGDLS and CDR2 YYNGEE. It was with a sample-barcoded 5' primer and a J-beta primer mix that a second PCR of about 6 to 12 cycles was run. From the 5' RACE reads, TCRdb called clonotypes with MiXCR, one entry per CDR3 protein. The sample contains 500,000 to 550,000 distinct CDR3 sequences, nearly 25% of which appear only once. The entry originates in a study of blood T cells in healthy people across ages. Per sample, no less than 5 micrograms of total RNA were extracted. This same sample was also taken into another study, of T cells of mothers and their children. In that study: Donors comprised a few healthy Caucasian mothers plus their six children. Versus unrelated pairs, overlap was slightly higher in related mother-child pairs, without reaching significance.

The chain carries TRBV9 and TRBJ2-1; D perhaps matches TRBD1 (5 bases). The DNA matches TRBJ2-7 better at its end, which makes the J call doubtful. This clonotype originated in a boy younger than 18 in good health. The specimen sequenced was blood. The CDR3 DNA is TGTGCCAGCAGCCCCCGACAGAGCTACGAGCAGTACTTC. This gives the protein CASSPRQSYEQYF.